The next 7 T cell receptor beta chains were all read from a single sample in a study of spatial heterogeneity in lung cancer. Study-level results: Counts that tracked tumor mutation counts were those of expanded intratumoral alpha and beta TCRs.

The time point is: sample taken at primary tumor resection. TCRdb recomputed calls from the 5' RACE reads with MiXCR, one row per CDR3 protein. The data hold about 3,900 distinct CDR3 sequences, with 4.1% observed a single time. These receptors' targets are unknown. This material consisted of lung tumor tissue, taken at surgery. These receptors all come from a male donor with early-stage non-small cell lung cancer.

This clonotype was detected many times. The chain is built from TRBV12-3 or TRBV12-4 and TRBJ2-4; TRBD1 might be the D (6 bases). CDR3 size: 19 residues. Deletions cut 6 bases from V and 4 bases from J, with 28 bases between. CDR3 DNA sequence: TGTGCCAGCAGCGATCCCCCCCTCGGTGGCTGGGGGCTTAAAAACATTCAGTACTTC. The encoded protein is CASSDPPLGGWGLKNIQYF.

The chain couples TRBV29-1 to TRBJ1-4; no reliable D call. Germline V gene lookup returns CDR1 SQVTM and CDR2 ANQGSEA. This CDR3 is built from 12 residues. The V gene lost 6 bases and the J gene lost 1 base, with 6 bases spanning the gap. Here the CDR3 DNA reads TGCAGCGTACGAGGAACTAATGAAAAACTGTTTTTT. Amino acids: CSVRGTNEKLFF.

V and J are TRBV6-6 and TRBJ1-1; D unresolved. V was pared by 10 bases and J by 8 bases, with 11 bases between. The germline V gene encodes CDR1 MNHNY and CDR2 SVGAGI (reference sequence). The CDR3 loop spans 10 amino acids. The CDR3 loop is CANYLAEAFF. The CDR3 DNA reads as TGTGCCAACTATTTGGCAGAAGCTTTCTTT.

The CDR3 protein is CASSSPRSPDTQYF. CDR3 nucleotide sequence: TGTGCCAGCAGCTCCCCGAGGTCCCCAGATACGCAGTATTTT. The rearrangement joins TRBV6-6 to TRBJ2-3; D is undetermined. V was trimmed by 6 bases and J by 4 bases, leaving 14 bases between them. The CDR3 consists of 14 residues. Germline CDR1 MNHNY, CDR2 SVGAGI (reference sequence).

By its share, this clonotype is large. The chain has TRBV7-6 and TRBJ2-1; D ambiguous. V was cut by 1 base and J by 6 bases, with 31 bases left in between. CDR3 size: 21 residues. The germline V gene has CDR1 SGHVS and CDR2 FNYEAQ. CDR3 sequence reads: CASSLDFPGERVKGGSNEQFF. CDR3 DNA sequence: TGTGCCAGCAGCTTAGACTTCCCAGGAGAAAGAGTAAAGGGCGGAAGCAATGAGCAGTTCTTC. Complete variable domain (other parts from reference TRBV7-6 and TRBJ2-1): GAGVSQSPRYKVTKRGQDVALRCDPISGHVSLYWYRQALGQGPEFLTYFNYEAQQDKSGLPNDRFSAERPEGSISTLTIQRTEQRDSAMYRCASSLDFPGERVKGGSNEQFFGPGTRLTVL.

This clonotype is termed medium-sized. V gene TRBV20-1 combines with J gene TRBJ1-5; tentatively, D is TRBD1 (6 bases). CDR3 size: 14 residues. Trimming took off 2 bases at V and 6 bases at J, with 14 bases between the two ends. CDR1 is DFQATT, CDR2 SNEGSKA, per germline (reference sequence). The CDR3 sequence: CSARIGTTSQPQHF. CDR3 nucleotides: TGCAGTGCTAGAATCGGGACAACGAGTCAGCCCCAGCATTTT.

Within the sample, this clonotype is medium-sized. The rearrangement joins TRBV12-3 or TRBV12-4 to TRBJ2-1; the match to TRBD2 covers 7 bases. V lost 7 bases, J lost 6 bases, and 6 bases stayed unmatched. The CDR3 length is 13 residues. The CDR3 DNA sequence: TGTGCCAGCAAGGAGTCTAGCGGCAATGAGCAGTTCTTC. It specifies CASKESSGNEQFF.